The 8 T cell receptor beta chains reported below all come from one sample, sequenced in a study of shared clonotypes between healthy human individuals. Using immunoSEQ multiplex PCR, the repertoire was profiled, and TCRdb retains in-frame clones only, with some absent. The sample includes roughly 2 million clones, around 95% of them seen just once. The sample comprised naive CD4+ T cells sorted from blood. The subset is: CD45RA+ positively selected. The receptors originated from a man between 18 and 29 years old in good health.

In DNA form, the CDR3 reads TGTGCCAGCAGCTTACGGGGTCCAGAGACCCAGTACTTC. Its protein is CASSLRGPETQYF. The rearrangement joins TRBV7-9 to TRBJ2-5, with TRBD2 as a possible D gene (5 bases). The CDR3 extends over 13 amino acids. Germline lookup yields CDR1 SEHNR and CDR2 FQNEAQ (reference sequence). V shed 2 bases and J shed 4 bases, with 8 bases lying between them.

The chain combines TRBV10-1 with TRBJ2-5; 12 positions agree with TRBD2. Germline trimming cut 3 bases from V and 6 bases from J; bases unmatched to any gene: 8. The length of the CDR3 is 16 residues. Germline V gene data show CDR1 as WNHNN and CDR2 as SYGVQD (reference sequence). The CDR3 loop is CASSDSTSGSGKTQYF. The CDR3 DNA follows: TGCGCCAGCAGTGATTCGACTAGCGGGAGCGGTAAGACCCAGTACTTC.

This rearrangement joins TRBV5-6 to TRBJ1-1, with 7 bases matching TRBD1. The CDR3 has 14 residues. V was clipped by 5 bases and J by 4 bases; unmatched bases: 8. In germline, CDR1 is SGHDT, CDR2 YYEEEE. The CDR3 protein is CASSLQGGLTEAFF. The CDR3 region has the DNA TGTGCCAGCAGTCTGCAGGGGGGCCTCACTGAAGCTTTCTTT.

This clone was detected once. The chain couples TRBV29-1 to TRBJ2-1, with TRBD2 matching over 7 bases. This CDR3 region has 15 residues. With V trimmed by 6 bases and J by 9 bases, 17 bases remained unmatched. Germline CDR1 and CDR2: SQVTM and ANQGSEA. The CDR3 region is CSVLLIAGPASEQFF. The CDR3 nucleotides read TGCAGCGTATTACTCATAGCGGGTCCGGCCAGTGAGCAGTTCTTC.

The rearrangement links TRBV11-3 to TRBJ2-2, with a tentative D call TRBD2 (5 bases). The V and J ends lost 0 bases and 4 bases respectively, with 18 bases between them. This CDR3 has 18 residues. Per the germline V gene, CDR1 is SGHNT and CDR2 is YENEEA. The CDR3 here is CASSLEGRYSGSTGELFF. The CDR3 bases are TGTGCCAGCAGCTTAGAGGGCAGGTACTCGGGGTCCACCGGGGAGCTGTTTTTT.

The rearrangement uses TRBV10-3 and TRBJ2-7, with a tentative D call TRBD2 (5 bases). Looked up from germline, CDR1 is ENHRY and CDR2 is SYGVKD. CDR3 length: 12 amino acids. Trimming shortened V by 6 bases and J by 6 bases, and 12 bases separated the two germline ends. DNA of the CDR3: TGTGCCATCAGGCCTCCCGGAGGCGAGCAGTACTTC. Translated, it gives CAIRPPGGEQYF.

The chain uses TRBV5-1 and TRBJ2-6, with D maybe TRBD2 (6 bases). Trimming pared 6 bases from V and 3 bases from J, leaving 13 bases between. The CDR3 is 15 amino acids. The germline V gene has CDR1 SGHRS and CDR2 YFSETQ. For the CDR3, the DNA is TGCGCCAGCACGGGAGTGTCGGGTGGGGCCAACGTCCTGACTTTC. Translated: CASTGVSGGANVLTF.

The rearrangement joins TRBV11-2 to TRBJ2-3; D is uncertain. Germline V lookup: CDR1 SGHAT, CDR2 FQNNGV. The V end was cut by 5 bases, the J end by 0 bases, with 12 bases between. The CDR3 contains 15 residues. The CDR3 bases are TGTGCCAGCAGCGAAATGGCAGAAAGCACAGATACGCAGTATTTT. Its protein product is CASSEMAESTDTQYF.